A selection of T cell receptor beta chains follows, all from one sample in a study of beta chain features in type 1 diabetes. The data were produced by immunoSEQ multiplex PCR, yet TCRdb's version contains in-frame clones alone and is incomplete. The sample lists 330,000 or so clones, 12% to 15% occurring once. Sequenced sample: central memory CD4+ T cells from blood. The receptor set was obtained from a man in his thirties or forties in good health. CDR3s include the opening cysteine and the closing phenylalanine or tryptophan. Fields, in order: V gene, clone size, J gene, D gene, CDR3 DNA, CDR3 protein. A D gene is named only where the DNA matches it firmly. Expanded clones get a size class; other rows say once, few or many, or leave the size out.

>TRBV28|-|TRBJ2-2|-
TGTGCCAGCAGTTACCTATCCAGCACCGGGGAGCTGTTTTTT
CASSYLSSTGELFF
>TRBV5-6|-|TRBJ1-2|-
TGTGCCAGCAGCTTGGACGCGAGGGGCTACACCTTC
CASSLDARGYTF
>TRBV30|few|TRBJ1-5|-
TGTGCCTGGAGTGCCGGCGGAGGGGGATCGTATGGCAATCAGCCCCAGCATTTT
CAWSAGGGGSYGNQPQHF
>TRBV19|few|TRBJ1-2|TRBD1
TGTGCCAGCGAAGCCGCGAGGGGGCACGACTATGGCTACACCTTC
CASEAARGHDYGYTF
>TRBV6-5|many|TRBJ2-1|TRBD2
TGTGCCAGCACCGGACTAGCGGGAGGCTATGAGCAGTTCTTC
CASTGLAGGYEQFF
>TRBV6-6|once|TRBJ1-2|-
TGTGCCAGCAGTGATTTAGGGCGCGGCTACACCTTC
CASSDLGRGYTF
>TRBV4-3|-|TRBJ1-6|-
TGCGCCAGCAGCCAGTATCAGGGAGATTGGAATTCACCCCTCCACTTT
CASSQYQGDWNSPLHF
>TRBV10-3|-|TRBJ2-5|-
TGTGCCATCAGTGGGGGGGGCACGTCTGAGACCCAGTACTTC
CAISGGGTSETQYF
>TRBV7-9|-|TRBJ2-1|-
TGTGCCAGCAGCTTAGCCGAGACTAGTGTCGATGAGCAGTTCTTC
CASSLAETSVDEQFF
>TRBV5-4|many|TRBJ2-1|-
TGTGCCAGCAGCTCCCGTGGGATTGAGCAGTTCTTC
CASSSRGIEQFF
>TRBV12-5|-|TRBJ2-7|TRBD1
TGTGCTAGTGGTTTGGGGCAGGGGGTCGACGAGCAGTACTTC
CASGLGQGVDEQYF
>TRBV10-1|-|TRBJ2-2|TRBD2
TGCGCCAGCAAGGGGAGGGAACCCGGGGAGCTGTTTTTT
CASKGREPGELFF
>TRBV4-1|few|TRBJ1-5|-
TGCGCCAGCAGCCAAGGTCCCGGGACGGCGATGGGGCCCCAGCATTTT
CASSQGPGTAMGPQHF
>TRBV4-2|-|TRBJ2-2|TRBD1
TGTGCCAGCAGCCCGGGGACAGGTTCGAACACCGGGGAGCTGTTTTTT
CASSPGTGSNTGELFF
>TRBV19|few|TRBJ1-2|TRBD1
TGTGCCAGTATCCAACACGGGACAGATGGCTACACCTTC
CASIQHGTDGYTF
>TRBV5-6|-|TRBJ2-5|TRBD2
TGTGCCAGCACGGTGGGACCGGGACTAATTTACTTC
CASTVGPGLIYF
>TRBV7-9|-|TRBJ1-2|TRBD1
TGTGCCAGCAGCTTAGCCGGACAGGAGCTCTATGGCTACACCTTC
CASSLAGQELYGYTF
>TRBV4-1|many|TRBJ2-4|TRBD2
TGCGCCAGCAGCCAAAACTGGGGGGGAGCCAAAAACATTCAGTACTTC
CASSQNWGGAKNIQYF
>TRBV28|-|TRBJ1-1|-
TGTGCCAGCAGTTCCCCATCTATGAACACTGAAGCTTTCTTT
CASSSPSMNTEAFF
>TRBV2|few|TRBJ1-4|-
TGTGCCAGCAAGGGCCCGAATGAAAAACTGTTTTTT
CASKGPNEKLFF
>TRBV7-2|-|TRBJ2-3|TRBD2
TGTGCCAGCAGCTCCTGGGGGGGGTCGACAGATACGCAGTATTTT
CASSSWGGSTDTQYF
>TRBV9|-|TRBJ1-1|-
TGTGCCAGCAGCGTCCTAGGAGAAACTGAAGCTTTCTTT
CASSVLGETEAFF
>TRBV2|few|TRBJ1-5|TRBD1
TGTGCCAGCAGTGAGGGACAGGGAAATAGCAATCAGCCCCAGCATTTT
CASSEGQGNSNQPQHF
>TRBV5-4|-|TRBJ1-2|TRBD1
TGTGCCAGCAGCTTGAGGGTGTCAGGGGGTAAAGGCTACACCTTC
CASSLRVSGGKGYTF
>TRBV5-6|few|TRBJ2-1|-
TGTGCCAGCAGCTTGGGGCAGGGGGGTGAGCAGTTCTTC
CASSLGQGGEQFF
>TRBV7-7|few|TRBJ2-1|-
TGTGCCAGCAGCCTAGGGCCAAGTGAGCAGTTCTTC
CASSLGPSEQFF
>TRBV18|-|TRBJ2-5|-
TGTGCCAGCTCACTGGGGGCGGCCCAAGAGACCCAGTACTTC
CASSLGAAQETQYF
>TRBV7-9|few|TRBJ1-2|-
TGTGCCAGCAGCTTAGGCGGTGTCGGTGTGGGTGGCTACACCTTC
CASSLGGVGVGGYTF
>TRBV7-2|-|TRBJ1-6|TRBD1
TGTGCCAGCAGCAACCGGGACAGGAATTCACCCCTCCACTTT
CASSNRDRNSPLHF
>TRBV10-3|few|TRBJ2-3|TRBD2
TGTGCCATCAGAGTCGGGAGGGCGGTAGATACGCAGTATTTT
CAIRVGRAVDTQYF
>TRBV6-1|-|TRBJ2-4|-
TGTGCCAGCAGTGAAGCAGGGCGAAAAAACATTCAGTACTTC
CASSEAGRKNIQYF
>TRBV7-2|-|TRBJ2-1|TRBD1
TGTGCCAGCAGCTTTGACAGGGGGGGTGAGCAGTTCTTC
CASSFDRGGEQFF
>TRBV10-2|few|TRBJ2-3|-
TGCGCCAGCGGCGGGGTTAGCCGTCATACAGATACGCAGTATTTT
CASGGVSRHTDTQYF
>TRBV7-6|few|TRBJ2-4|-
TGTGCCAGCAGCTTCGACCAGCTTCTAGCCAAAAACATTCAGTACTTC
CASSFDQLLAKNIQYF
>TRBV27|few|TRBJ2-7|-
TGTGCCAGCAGTTCCCAAAGGGGGGGGACTCCCTACGAGCAGTACTTC
CASSSQRGGTPYEQYF
>TRBV5-4|-|TRBJ2-1|TRBD2
TGTGCCAGCAGCGCAACTAGCGGGAGTACCTACAATGAGCAGTTCTTC
CASSATSGSTYNEQFF
>TRBV7-2|-|TRBJ1-6|-
TGTGCCAGCAGCTCTCAGGGTTTTAATTCACCCCTCCACTTT
CASSSQGFNSPLHF
>TRBV5-6|-|TRBJ2-6|-
TGTGCCAGCAGCCCCCCGGCTGGGGCCAACGTCCTGACTTTC
CASSPPAGANVLTF
>TRBV19|-|TRBJ1-2|-
TGTGCCAGTAGTACCAAGACAGCTGCCAACTATGGCTACACCTTC
CASSTKTAANYGYTF
>TRBV7-7|-|TRBJ1-1|-
TGTGCCAGCAGCTCCGATTCGAACACTGAAGCTTTCTTT
CASSSDSNTEAFF
>TRBV27|once|TRBJ2-2|-
TGTGCCAGCATCCCATCGGGCGACACCGGGGAGCTGTTTTTT
CASIPSGDTGELFF
>TRBV7-8|-|TRBJ1-2|-
TGTGCCAGCAGCTTAAGCAGTAACTATGGCTACACCTTC
CASSLSSNYGYTF
>TRBV7-9|few|TRBJ2-5|-
TGTGCCAGCAGCTTAGTCACAGAAGAGACCCAGTACTTC
CASSLVTEETQYF
>TRBV5-6|few|TRBJ2-1|-
TGTGCCAGCAGCTTGGCCCGTGAGCAGTTCTTC
CASSLAREQFF
>TRBV5-4|-|TRBJ2-3|TRBD1
TGTGCCAGCAGCTTCAAGGGGCAGGGGGCTTTGGATACGCAGTATTTT
CASSFKGQGALDTQYF
>TRBV27|few|TRBJ2-2|TRBD2
TGTGCCAGCTCCGAGCGGGACCGCGGGGAGCTGTTTTTT
CASSERDRGELFF
>TRBV5-4|-|TRBJ2-5|-
TGTGCCAGCAGCTTGGACGGGCACCCATGGACCCAGTACTTC
CASSLDGHPWTQYF
>TRBV11-3|-|TRBJ1-2|-
TGTGCCAGCAGCAGGAGGGGAGGGGCAGCTAACTATGGCTACACCTTC
CASSRRGGAANYGYTF
>TRBV14|-|TRBJ2-7|-
TGTGCCAGCAGCCAGCAGAGTGGTTCCTACGAGCAGTACTTC
CASSQQSGSYEQYF
>TRBV7-9|few|TRBJ2-6|-
TGTGCCAGCAGCCTCGGGCTGCGGTCGGGGGCCAACGTCCTGACTTTC
CASSLGLRSGANVLTF
>TRBV19|-|TRBJ2-3|-
TGTGCCAGTAGTATAGGACAGACAGATACGCAGTATTTT
CASSIGQTDTQYF
>TRBV6-6|few|TRBJ1-4|TRBD1
TGTGCCAGCAGATCCCGCCGGACAGGGGTTGAAAAACTGTTTTTT
CASRSRRTGVEKLFF
>TRBV19|few|TRBJ2-2|-
TGTGCCAGTAGGCAGGGGACGAACACCGGGGAGCTGTTTTTT
CASRQGTNTGELFF
>TRBV5-1|-|TRBJ1-5|-
TGCGCCAGCAGCTTACAGGGTACTAGCAATCAGCCCCAGCATTTT
CASSLQGTSNQPQHF
>TRBV7-9|-|TRBJ2-3|TRBD2
TGTGCCAGCAGCGAACTAGCGGGAGGGGTGCCAGATACGCAGTATTTT
CASSELAGGVPDTQYF
>TRBV19|-|TRBJ2-7|-
TGTGCCAGTAGCCTAGGACATAAAGACGAGCAGTACTTC
CASSLGHKDEQYF
>TRBV5-4|-|TRBJ1-1|-
TGTGCCAGCAGCTTTACGGGCACTGAAGCTTTCTTT
CASSFTGTEAFF